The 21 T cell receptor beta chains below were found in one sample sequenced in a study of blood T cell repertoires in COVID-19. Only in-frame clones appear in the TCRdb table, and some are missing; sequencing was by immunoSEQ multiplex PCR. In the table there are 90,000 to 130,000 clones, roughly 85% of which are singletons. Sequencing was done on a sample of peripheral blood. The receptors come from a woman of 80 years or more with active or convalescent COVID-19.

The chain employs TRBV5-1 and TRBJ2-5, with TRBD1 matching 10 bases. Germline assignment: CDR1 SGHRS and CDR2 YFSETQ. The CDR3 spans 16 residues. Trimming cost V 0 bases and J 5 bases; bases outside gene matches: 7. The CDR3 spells CASSLGRDRGVETQYF. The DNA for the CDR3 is TGCGCCAGCAGCTTGGGCCGGGACAGGGGTGTCGAGACCCAGTACTTC.

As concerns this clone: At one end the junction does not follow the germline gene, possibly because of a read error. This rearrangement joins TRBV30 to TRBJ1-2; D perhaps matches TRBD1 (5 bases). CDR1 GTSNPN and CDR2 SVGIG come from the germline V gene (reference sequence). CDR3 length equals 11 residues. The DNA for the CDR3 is TGTGCCTGGAGTGTAATGGACACCATCTCCTTC. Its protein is CAWSVMDTISF. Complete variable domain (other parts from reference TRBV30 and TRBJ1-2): SQTIHQWPATLVQPVGSPLSLECTVEGTSNPNLYWYRQAAGRGLQLLFYSVGIGQISSEVPQNLSASRPQDRQFILSSKKLLLSDSGFYLCAWSVMDTISFGSGTRLTVV.

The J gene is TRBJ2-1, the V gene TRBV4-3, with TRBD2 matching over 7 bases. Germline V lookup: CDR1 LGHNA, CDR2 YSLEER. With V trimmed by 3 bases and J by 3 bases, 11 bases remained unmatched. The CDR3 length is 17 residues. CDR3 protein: CASSQGEAGVLYNEQFF. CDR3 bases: TGCGCCAGCAGCCAGGGGGAGGCGGGAGTACTCTACAATGAGCAGTTCTTC.

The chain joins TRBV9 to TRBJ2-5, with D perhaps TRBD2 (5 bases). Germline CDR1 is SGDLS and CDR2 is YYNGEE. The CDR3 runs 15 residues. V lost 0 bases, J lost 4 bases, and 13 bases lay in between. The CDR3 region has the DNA TGTGCCAGCAGCGTAGCTACGGGGTTAGGAGAGACCCAGTACTTC. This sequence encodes CASSVATGLGETQYF.

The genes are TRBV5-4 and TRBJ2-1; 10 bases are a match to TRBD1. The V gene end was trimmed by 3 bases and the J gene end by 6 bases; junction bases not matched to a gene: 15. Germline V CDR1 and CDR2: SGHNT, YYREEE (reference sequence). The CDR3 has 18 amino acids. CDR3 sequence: CASSSSGQGGAPFNEQFF. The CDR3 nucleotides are TGTGCCAGCAGCTCCTCCGGACAGGGGGGCGCCCCTTTCAATGAGCAGTTCTTC.

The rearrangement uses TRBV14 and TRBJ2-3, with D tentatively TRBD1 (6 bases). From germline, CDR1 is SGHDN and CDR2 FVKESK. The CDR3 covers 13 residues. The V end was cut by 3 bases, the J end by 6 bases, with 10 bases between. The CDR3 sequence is CASSQLTGDTQYF. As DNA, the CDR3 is TGTGCCAGCAGCCAGCTGACAGGCGATACGCAGTATTTT.

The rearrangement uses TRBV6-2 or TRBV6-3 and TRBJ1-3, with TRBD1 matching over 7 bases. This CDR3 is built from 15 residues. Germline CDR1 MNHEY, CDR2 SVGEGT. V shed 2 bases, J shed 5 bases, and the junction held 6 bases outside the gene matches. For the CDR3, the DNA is TGTGCCAGCAGTTACGCGCGGGACAGAAGAAACACCATATATTTT. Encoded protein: CASSYARDRRNTIYF.

The CDR3 sequence is CSASRLDRNSYEQYF. For the CDR3, the DNA is TGCAGTGCTAGTCGACTAGACCGAAACTCCTACGAGCAGTACTTC. This chain connects TRBV20-1 to TRBJ2-7, with D possibly matching TRBD2 (6 bases). The CDR3 has 15 amino acids. With 3 bases removed from V and 0 bases from J, the gap between germline ends came to 15 bases. Germline lookup yields CDR1 DFQATT and CDR2 SNEGSKA (reference sequence).

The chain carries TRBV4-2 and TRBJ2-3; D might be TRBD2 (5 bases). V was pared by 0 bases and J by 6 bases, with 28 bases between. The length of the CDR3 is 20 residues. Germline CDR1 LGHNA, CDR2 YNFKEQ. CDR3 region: CASSQEGRAGGVRVSDTQYF. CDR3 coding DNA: TGTGCCAGCAGCCAAGAAGGGCGGGCCGGTGGCGTGCGGGTGTCGGATACGCAGTATTTT.

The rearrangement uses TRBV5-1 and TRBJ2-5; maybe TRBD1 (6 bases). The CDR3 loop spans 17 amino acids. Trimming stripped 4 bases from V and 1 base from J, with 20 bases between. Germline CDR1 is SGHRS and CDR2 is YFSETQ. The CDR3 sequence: CASSPGLGADTQETQYF. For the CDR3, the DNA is TGCGCCAGCAGCCCGGGGTTGGGGGCCGACACCCAAGAGACCCAGTACTTC.

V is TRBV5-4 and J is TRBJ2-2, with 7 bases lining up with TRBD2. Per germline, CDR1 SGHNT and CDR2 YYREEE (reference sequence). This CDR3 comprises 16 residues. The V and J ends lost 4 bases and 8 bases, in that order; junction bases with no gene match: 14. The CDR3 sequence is CASSRGLVINAGELFF. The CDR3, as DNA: TGTGCCAGCAGCCGCGGACTAGTCATTAATGCTGGGGAGCTGTTTTTT.

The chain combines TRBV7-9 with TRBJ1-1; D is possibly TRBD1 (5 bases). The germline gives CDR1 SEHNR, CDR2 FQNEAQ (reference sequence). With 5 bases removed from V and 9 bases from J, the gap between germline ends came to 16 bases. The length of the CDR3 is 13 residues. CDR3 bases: TGTGCCAGCAGCGTTTCCGAACAGGCTAAAGCTTTCTTT. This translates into CASSVSEQAKAFF. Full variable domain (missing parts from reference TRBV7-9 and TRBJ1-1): DTGVSQNPRHKITKRGQNVTFRCDPISEHNRLYWYRQTLGQGPEFLTYFQNEAQLEKSRLLSDRFSAERPKGSFSTLEIQRTEQGDSAMYLCASSVSEQAKAFFGQGTRLTVV.

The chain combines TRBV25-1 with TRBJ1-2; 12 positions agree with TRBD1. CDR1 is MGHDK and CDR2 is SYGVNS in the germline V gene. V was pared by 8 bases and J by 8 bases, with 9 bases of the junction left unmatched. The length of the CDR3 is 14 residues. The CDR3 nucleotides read TGTGCCAGCTACGGGACAGGGGGCTTCCGGGGCTACACCTTC. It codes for CASYGTGGFRGYTF.

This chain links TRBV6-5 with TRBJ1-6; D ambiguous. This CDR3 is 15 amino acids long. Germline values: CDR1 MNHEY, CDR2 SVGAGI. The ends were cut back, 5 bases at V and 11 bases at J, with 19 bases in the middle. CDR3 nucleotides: TGTGCCAGCAGTCACACGGCGGGTCTGGGTCCACCCCTCCACTTT. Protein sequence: CASSHTAGLGPPLHF.

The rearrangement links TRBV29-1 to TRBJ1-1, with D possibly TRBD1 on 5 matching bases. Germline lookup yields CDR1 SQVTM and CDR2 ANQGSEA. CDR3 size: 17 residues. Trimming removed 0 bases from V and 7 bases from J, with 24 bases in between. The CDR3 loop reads CSVEDPRILTETIEAFF. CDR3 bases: TGCAGCGTTGAAGATCCACGGATTTTGACAGAGACGATTGAAGCTTTCTTT.

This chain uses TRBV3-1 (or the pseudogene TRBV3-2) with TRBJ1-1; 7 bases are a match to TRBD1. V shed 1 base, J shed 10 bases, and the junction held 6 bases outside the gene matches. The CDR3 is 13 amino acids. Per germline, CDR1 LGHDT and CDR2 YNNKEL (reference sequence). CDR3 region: CASSQGGRQGAFF. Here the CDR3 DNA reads TGTGCCAGCAGCCAAGGAGGACGACAGGGAGCTTTCTTT.

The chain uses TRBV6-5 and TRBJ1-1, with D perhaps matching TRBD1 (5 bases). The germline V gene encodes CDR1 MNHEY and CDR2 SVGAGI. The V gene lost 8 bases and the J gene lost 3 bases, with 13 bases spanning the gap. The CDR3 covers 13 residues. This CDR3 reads CASLAGPDTEAFF. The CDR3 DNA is TGTGCCAGCTTGGCAGGGCCTGACACTGAAGCTTTCTTT.

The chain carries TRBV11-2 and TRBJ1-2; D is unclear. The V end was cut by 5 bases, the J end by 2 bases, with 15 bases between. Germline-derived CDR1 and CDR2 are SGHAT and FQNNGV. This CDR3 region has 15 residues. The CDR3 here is CASSPPGLRNYGYTF. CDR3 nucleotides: TGTGCCAGCAGCCCCCCCGGTCTCCGAAACTATGGCTACACCTTC.

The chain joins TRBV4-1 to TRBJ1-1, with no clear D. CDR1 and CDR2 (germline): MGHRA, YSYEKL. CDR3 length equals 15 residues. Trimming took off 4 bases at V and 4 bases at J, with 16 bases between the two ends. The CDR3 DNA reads TGCGCCAGCAGCCTTAGTGAGGGCCTAATCACTGAAGCTTTCTTT. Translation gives CASSLSEGLITEAFF.

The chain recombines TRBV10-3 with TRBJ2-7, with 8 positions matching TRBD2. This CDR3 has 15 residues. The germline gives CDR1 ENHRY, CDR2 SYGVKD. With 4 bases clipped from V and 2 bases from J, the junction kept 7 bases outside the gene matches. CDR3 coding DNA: TGTGCCATCAGTGGACAAGCGGGAGAAACCTACGAGCAGTACTTC. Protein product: CAISGQAGETYEQYF.

In nucleotides, the CDR3 is TGTGCCTGGAGTGTACGATTTCCAGGGGATAATGAAAAACTGTTTTTT. Its protein product is CAWSVRFPGDNEKLFF. The V call is TRBV30, the J call TRBJ1-4; D perhaps matches TRBD1 (6 bases). Between the trimmed V and J ends, which lost 0 bases and 4 bases, there was a span of 15 bases. Per germline, CDR1 GTSNPN and CDR2 SVGIG (reference sequence). This CDR3 region has 16 residues. Full variable domain (missing parts from reference TRBV30 and TRBJ1-4): SQTIHQWPATLVQPVGSPLSLECTVEGTSNPNLYWYRQAAGRGLQLLFYSVGIGQISSEVPQNLSASRPQDRQFILSSKKLLLSDSGFYLCAWSVRFPGDNEKLFFGSGTQLSVL.